This record looks at one T cell receptor beta chain sequence and its context. Its antigen is undetermined. This CDR3 is 14 amino acids long. V was clipped by 4 bases and J by 1 base, with 8 bases between them. Germline V gives CDR1 KGHDR, CDR2 SFDVKD. This specimen comes from a study of CD8+CD57+ T cells in acquired aplastic anemia. Study results and caveats: There were fewer than 35 CD8+ CDR3 sequences that occurred in both patients and controls.

Patients picked for sequencing had shown CD8+CD57+ cell expansion detected by flow cytometry. The use of genomic DNA as template underpinned the TCR beta VDJ and CDR3 profiling. In TCRdb, the reads were re-called with MiXCR into one record per CDR3 protein. The sample includes some 200,000 distinct CDR3 sequences, over 55% of them seen just once. The sequence was collected from a human donor with aplastic anemia. The chain uses TRBV24-1 and TRBJ2-3; a possible D gene is TRBD1 (6 bases). Specimen: sorted CD4+, CD8+, or CD8+CD57+ T cells (not recorded which) from PBMCs. The DNA of the CDR3 is TGTGCCACCAGTGAACAGGGCCGCACAGATACGCAGTATTTT. Amino acids: CATSEQGRTDTQYF.